This entry concerns a single T cell receptor beta chain. This specimen comes from a study of blood T cells in healthy people across ages. A sample-barcoded 5' primer and a J-beta primer mix were used in a second PCR of roughly 7 to 12 cycles. Every cDNA was tagged by a template-switch adaptor with 12 random nucleotides. TCRdb re-analysed the 5' RACE reads in MiXCR, keeping a single row per CDR3 protein. The table shows about 780,000 distinct CDR3 sequences, with around half occurring only once. V lost 4 bases, J lost 4 bases, and 7 bases stayed unmatched. The germline gives CDR1 LGHDT, CDR2 YNNKEL (reference sequence). The CDR3 covers 14 residues. Isolation per sample recovered at least 6 million PBMCs.

The gene calls are TRBV3-1 and TRBJ2-7, with 7 bases matching TRBD1. Sample: blood. The TCR comes from a man older than 75 in good health. CDR3 bases: TGTGCCAGCAGCCCGGACAGGTTTTCGTACGAGCAGTACTTC. This sequence encodes CASSPDRFSYEQYF.